This T cell receptor beta chain comes out of a study of T cells expressing NK-cell markers. Study-wide results and caveats: The study left the HCMV specificity of expanded NKG2C+ T cell clones unresolved. About 1.0-7.0% of CD8+ T cells in several donors belonged to dominant NKG2C+ clonotypes.

Germline loops: CDR1 SQVTM, CDR2 ANQGSEA. The CDR3 runs to 13 residues. TCRdb re-analyzed the 5' RACE reads; it lists each CDR3 protein once, without DNA. This sample contains hundreds of thousands of distinct CDR3 sequences. With respect to this clonotype: The antigen is not known.

The sample was blood T cells: a sorted CD56 or NKG2C T cell subset, CD4+ or CD8+ T cells, or bulk PBMC T cells (not recorded which). V and J are TRBV29-1 and TRBJ2-5; absent DNA, TCRdb's TRBD2 call cannot be checked. The clonotype was recovered from a man between 18 and 69 years old in good health. CDR3 region: CSSPGLAGKTQYF.